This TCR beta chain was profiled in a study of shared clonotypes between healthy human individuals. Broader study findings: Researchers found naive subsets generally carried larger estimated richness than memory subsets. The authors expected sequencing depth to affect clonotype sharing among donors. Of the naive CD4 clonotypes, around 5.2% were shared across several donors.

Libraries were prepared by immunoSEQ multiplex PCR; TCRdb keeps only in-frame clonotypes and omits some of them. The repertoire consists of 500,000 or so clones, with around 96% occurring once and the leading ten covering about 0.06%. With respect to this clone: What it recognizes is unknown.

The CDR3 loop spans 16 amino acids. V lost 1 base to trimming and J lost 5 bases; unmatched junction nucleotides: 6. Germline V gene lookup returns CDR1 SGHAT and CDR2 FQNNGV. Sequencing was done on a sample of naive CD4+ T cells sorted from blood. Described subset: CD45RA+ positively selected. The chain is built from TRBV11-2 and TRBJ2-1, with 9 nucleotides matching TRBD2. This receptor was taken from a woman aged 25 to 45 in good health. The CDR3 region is CASSLVSSSGNNEQFF. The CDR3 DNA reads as TGTGCCAGCAGCTTAGTGAGTTCTAGCGGGAACAATGAGCAGTTCTTC.